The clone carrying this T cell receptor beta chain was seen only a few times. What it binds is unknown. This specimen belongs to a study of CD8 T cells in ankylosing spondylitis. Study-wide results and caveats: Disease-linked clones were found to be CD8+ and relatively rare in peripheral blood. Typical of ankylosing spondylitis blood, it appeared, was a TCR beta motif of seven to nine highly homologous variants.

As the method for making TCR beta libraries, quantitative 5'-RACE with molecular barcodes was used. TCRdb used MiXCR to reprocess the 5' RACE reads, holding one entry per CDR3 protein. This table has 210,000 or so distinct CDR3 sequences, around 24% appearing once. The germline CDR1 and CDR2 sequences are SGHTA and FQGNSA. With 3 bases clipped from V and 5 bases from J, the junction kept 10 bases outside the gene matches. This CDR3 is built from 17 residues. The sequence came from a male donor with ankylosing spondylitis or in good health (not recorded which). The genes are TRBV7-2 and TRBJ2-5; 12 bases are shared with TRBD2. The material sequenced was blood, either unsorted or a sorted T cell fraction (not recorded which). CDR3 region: CASSLTSGRAFRETQYF. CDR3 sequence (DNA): TGTGCCAGCAGCTTGACTAGCGGGAGAGCTTTTCGGGAGACCCAGTACTTC.